This record looks at one TCR beta chain sequence and its context. Method: immunoSEQ multiplex PCR; TCRdb's copy keeps in-frame clones and lacks some. The sample holds fewer than 300,000 clones; over 75% are singletons and the top ten take 0.95% to 1.2%. These data originate in a study of blood T cell repertoires in COVID-19. V gave up 2 bases and J gave up 7 bases; unmatched junction bases: 4. Germline CDR1 reads LNHDA; CDR2 reads SQIVND (reference sequence). The CDR3 spans 14 residues. The TCR sequence derives from a woman aged 25 to 39 who had recovered from COVID-19. Material: PBMCs or T cells enriched from blood (not recorded which). V usage is TRBV19 and J usage is TRBJ1-4, with TRBD1 identical over 7 bases. CDR3 DNA: TGTGCCAGTAGTATAACAGGGGCGACTGAAAAACTGTTTTTT. Protein sequence: CASSITGATEKLFF.